This entry lists 25 T cell receptor beta chains sequenced from one sample in a study of blood T cell repertoires in COVID-19. Some clones are missing from TCRdb's copy, which holds only in-frame ones; the method was immunoSEQ multiplex PCR. The sample shows 140,000 or so clones, 81% of them seen only once. Material: peripheral blood. The receptors originated from a human donor in a cohort sampled during active COVID-19.

V is TRBV28 and J is TRBJ1-5; D not certain. The ends were cut back, 8 bases at V and 0 bases at J, with 11 bases in the middle. Germline CDR1 MDHEN, CDR2 SYDVKM. CDR3 size: 14 residues. Here the CDR3 reads CASASGNSNQPQHF. The CDR3 DNA reads as TGTGCCAGCGCATCAGGTAATAGCAATCAGCCCCAGCATTTT. Using reference TRBV28 and TRBJ1-5 for the parts outside the CDR3, the full variable domain is DVKVTQSSRYLVKRTGEKVFLECVQDMDHENMFWYRQDPGLGLRLIYFSYDVKMKEKGDIPEGYSVSREKKERFSLILESASTNQTSMYLCASASGNSNQPQHFGDGTRLSIL.

This chain links TRBV7-3 with TRBJ1-1; D not certain. V dropped 3 bases and J dropped 2 bases, with 7 bases sitting between them. CDR1 is SGHTA, CDR2 FQGTGA, per germline. The CDR3 is 13 amino acids. This chain's CDR3 is CASSLQTNTEAFF. The DNA for the CDR3 is TGTGCCAGCAGCTTGCAGACTAACACTGAAGCTTTCTTT.

The chain joins TRBV28 to TRBJ1-1; unclear D gene. Germline lookup yields CDR1 MDHEN and CDR2 SYDVKM. V gave up 2 bases and J gave up 5 bases, with 12 bases separating them. CDR3 size: 14 residues. The DNA of the CDR3 is TGTGCCAGCAGTTTAAGCATGGGGAGGACTGAAGCTTTCTTT. This codes for CASSLSMGRTEAFF.

The genes are TRBV5-5 and TRBJ2-7, with TRBD1 identical over 9 bases. The CDR3 runs 15 residues. Losses at the gene ends were 1 base for V and 2 bases for J; bases not matched to a gene: 4. CDR1 is SGHKS and CDR2 is YYEKEE in the germline V gene (reference sequence). The CDR3 loop is CASSLTTGGPYEQYF. CDR3 sequence (DNA): TGTGCCAGCAGCTTGACCACAGGGGGCCCCTACGAGCAGTACTTC. Full variable domain (missing parts from reference TRBV5-5 and TRBJ2-7): DAGVTQSPTHLIKTRGQQVTLRCSPISGHKSVSWYQQVLGQGPQFIFQYYEKEERGRGNFPDRFSARQFPNYSSELNVNALLLGDSALYLCASSLTTGGPYEQYFGPGTRLTVT.

This chain connects TRBV28 to TRBJ2-7, with TRBD2 as a possible D gene (6 bases). The CDR3 length is 13 residues. Germline V CDR1 and CDR2: MDHEN, SYDVKM. The V and J ends lost 6 bases and 0 bases respectively, with 9 bases between them. The CDR3 DNA reads as TGTGCCAGCAGGGTGGGGGGCTCCTACGAGCAGTACTTC. Encoded protein: CASRVGGSYEQYF.

The chain combines TRBV25-1 with TRBJ1-6; no clear D. Germline CDR1 reads MGHDK; CDR2 reads SYGVNS. There are 13 residues in the CDR3. V shed 0 bases and J shed 14 bases, with 11 bases lying between them. The CDR3 DNA sequence: TGTGCCAGCAGTGAATACGAGGGCCGGGCCCTCCACTTT. Its translation is CASSEYEGRALHF.

CDR3 region: CASSPPRAYNQPQHF. The CDR3 nucleotides read TGTGCCAGTAGTCCTCCCAGGGCCTACAATCAGCCCCAGCATTTT. This chain joins TRBV19 and TRBJ1-5; possible D gene TRBD1, 5 bases. CDR3 length: 15 amino acids. Trimming removed 5 bases from V and 3 bases from J, with 14 bases in between. The germline gives CDR1 LNHDA, CDR2 SQIVND (reference sequence).

This rearrangement joins TRBV4-3 to TRBJ1-6, with D possibly being TRBD1 (6 bases). Trimming stripped 0 bases from V and 9 bases from J, with 12 bases between. Germline CDR1 and CDR2: LGHNA and YSLEER. CDR3 size: 15 residues. Here the CDR3 DNA reads TGCGCCAGCAGCCAAGATGGGGGGGCTGGTTCACCCCTCCACTTT. Translation gives CASSQDGGAGSPLHF.

J is TRBJ1-2 and V is TRBV28; D unresolved. Trimming stripped 5 bases from V and 4 bases from J, with 14 bases between. Germline CDR1 is MDHEN and CDR2 is SYDVKM. CDR3 size: 14 residues. CDR3 sequence: CASSTPRGGYGYTF. The DNA for the CDR3 is TGTGCCAGCAGTACTCCCCGGGGAGGCTATGGCTACACCTTC.

The chain uses TRBV5-4 and TRBJ2-7; TRBD2 agrees at 9 bases. V was pared by 4 bases and J by 1 base, with 6 bases of the junction left unmatched. The CDR3 length is 15 residues. CDR1 and CDR2 from the germline V gene are SGHNT and YYREEE (reference sequence). CDR3 loop: CASSLGTSSSYEQYF. As DNA, the CDR3 is TGTGCCAGCAGCCTAGGGACTAGCAGTTCCTACGAGCAGTACTTC.

The rearrangement links TRBV29-1 to TRBJ2-5, with 8 bases that match TRBD1. This CDR3 comprises 16 residues. Germline V gene data show CDR1 as SQVTM and CDR2 as ANQGSEA. V lost 0 bases to trimming and J lost 4 bases; unmatched junction nucleotides: 10. CDR3 DNA sequence: TGCAGCGTTGAAGATGCCCGGCAGGGGGCAGGAGAGACCCAGTACTTC. Amino acids: CSVEDARQGAGETQYF. The full variable domain, with the rest looked up from reference TRBV29-1 and TRBJ2-5, is SAVISQKPSRDICQRGTSLTIQCQVDSQVTMMFWYRQQPGQSLTLIATANQGSEATYESGFVIDKFPISRPNLTFSTLTVSNMSPEDSSIYLCSVEDARQGAGETQYFGPGTRLLVL.

J is TRBJ1-4 and V is TRBV11-2, with 9 bases aligning to TRBD1. Unmatched junction bases numbered 3, after V lost 2 bases and J lost 8 bases. Germline assignment: CDR1 SGHAT and CDR2 FQNNGV. The CDR3 has 14 amino acids. CDR3 in amino acids: CASSLTGGREKLFF. In DNA, the CDR3 is TGTGCCAGCAGCTTAACAGGGGGCCGCGAAAAACTGTTTTTT. Complete variable domain (other parts from reference TRBV11-2 and TRBJ1-4): EAGVAQSPRYKIIEKRQSVAFWCNPISGHATLYWYQQILGQGPKLLIQFQNNGVVDDSQLPKDRFSAERLKGVDSTLKIQPAKLEDSAVYLCASSLTGGREKLFFGSGTQLSVL.

This clone was seen more than once but under ten times. The chain joins TRBV19 to TRBJ2-7; 7 bases are a match to TRBD1. This CDR3 comprises 15 residues. V was clipped by 1 base and J by 3 bases; unmatched bases: 6. Germline CDR1 and CDR2: LNHDA and SQIVND (reference sequence). CDR3 sequence: CASSIVGTASYEQYF. The CDR3, as DNA: TGTGCCAGTAGTATAGTGGGGACAGCGAGCTACGAGCAGTACTTC.

This chain uses TRBV4-3 with TRBJ2-5, with unresolved D. Germline-derived CDR1 and CDR2 are LGHNA and YSLEER. V lost 0 bases and J 6 bases, leaving 8 bases between the germline ends. The CDR3 spans 13 residues. As DNA, the CDR3 is TGCGCCAGCAGCCAAGATAAGAGGCAGACCCAGTACTTC. Translating it yields CASSQDKRQTQYF.

The chain recombines TRBV18 with TRBJ2-2; the match to TRBD1 covers 8 bases. CDR1 is KGHSH and CDR2 is LQKENI in the germline V gene. The V gene end was trimmed by 2 bases and the J gene end by 5 bases; junction bases not matched to a gene: 4. The CDR3 consists of 15 residues. The CDR3 reads CASSPGQGITGELFF. The CDR3 region has the DNA TGTGCCAGCTCACCAGGACAGGGAATAACCGGGGAGCTGTTTTTT.

This chain uses TRBV5-1 with TRBJ1-2, with 7 bases lining up with TRBD1. CDR3 length: 15 residues. Germline-derived CDR1 and CDR2 are SGHRS and YFSETQ. The V segment lost 4 bases and the J segment 3 bases; nucleotides outside the gene matches: 9. The CDR3: CASSADTGVYYGYTF. The CDR3 coding sequence is TGCGCCAGCAGCGCAGATACAGGGGTATACTATGGCTACACCTTC. Together with reference TRBV5-1 and TRBJ1-2, the CDR3 gives the full variable domain: KAGVTQTPRYLIKTRGQQVTLSCSPISGHRSVSWYQQTPGQGLQFLFEYFSETQRNKGNFPGRFSGRQFSNSRSEMNVSTLELGDSALYLCASSADTGVYYGYTFGSGTRLTVV.

The genes are TRBV7-2 and TRBJ2-5, with 9 positions matching TRBD1. CDR1 SGHTA and CDR2 FQGNSA come from the germline V gene. V was clipped by 2 bases and J by 4 bases; unmatched bases: 2. This CDR3 region has 14 residues. The CDR3 spells CASSLIQGAETQYF. CDR3 DNA sequence: TGTGCCAGCAGCTTAATACAGGGGGCAGAGACCCAGTACTTC.

The chain couples TRBV20-1 to TRBJ2-5; TRBD2 matches at 10 bases. The CDR3 is made up of 11 amino acids. After removal of 8 bases from V and 5 bases from J, the junction contained 2 bases not matched to a gene. CDR1 is DFQATT and CDR2 is SNEGSKA in the germline V gene (reference sequence). Here the CDR3 reads CSLSGRETQYF. The CDR3 DNA reads as TGCAGTCTTAGCGGGAGGGAGACCCAGTACTTC.

The chain recombines TRBV29-1 with TRBJ2-3; TRBD1 matches at 7 bases. The CDR3 spans 13 residues. V lost 7 bases to trimming and J lost 1 base; unmatched junction nucleotides: 5. Germline assignment: CDR1 SQVTM and CDR2 ANQGSEA. The DNA for the CDR3 is TGCAGCGCTGACCAGGGGGGCACAGATACGCAGTATTTT. Its protein is CSADQGGTDTQYF.

This rearrangement joins TRBV4-2 to TRBJ2-1; maybe TRBD2 (6 bases). V gave up 2 bases and J gave up 5 bases, with 13 bases separating them. The CDR3 covers 15 residues. Germline values: CDR1 LGHNA, CDR2 YNFKEQ. CDR3 sequence: CASSQLRGGDNEQFF. Here the CDR3 DNA reads TGTGCCAGCAGCCAACTTAGAGGAGGGGACAATGAGCAGTTCTTC.

By sample share, this clone is medium-sized. J is TRBJ2-7 and V is TRBV7-6, with D unclear. Germline CDR1 SGHVS, CDR2 FNYEAQ. Between the trimmed V and J ends, which lost 1 base and 2 bases, there was a span of 12 bases. The CDR3 runs to 15 residues. CDR3 in DNA: TGTGCCAGCAGCTTAGAACCCCAGGCAACCTACGAGCAGTACTTC. Protein: CASSLEPQATYEQYF.

This CDR3 is CASSRQDGEQYF. As DNA, the CDR3 is TGTGCCAGCAGCCGACAGGACGGCGAGCAGTACTTC. The chain has TRBV28 and TRBJ2-7, with D maybe TRBD1 (6 bases). The V gene's germline CDR1 is MDHEN and CDR2 SYDVKM. CDR3 length: 12 amino acids. Trimming took 6 bases from V and 6 from J, leaving 12 bases between them.

V is TRBV28 and J is TRBJ2-6, with a weak D call TRBD1 (5 bases). V lost 5 bases, J lost 1 base, and 15 bases lay in between. CDR1 is MDHEN, CDR2 SYDVKM, per germline. The length of the CDR3 is 17 residues. As DNA, the CDR3 is TGTGCCAGCAGTCCTGCAGGGTTCGGGTCTGGGGCCAACGTCCTGACTTTC. The encoded protein is CASSPAGFGSGANVLTF.

V is TRBV27 and J is TRBJ2-7; TRBD2 agrees at 9 bases. The V gene end was trimmed by 0 bases and the J gene end by 4 bases; junction bases not matched to a gene: 7. The CDR3 sequence is 16 residues long. Germline V gives CDR1 MNHEY, CDR2 SMNVEV (reference sequence). The CDR3 protein is CASSLSRRAGGYEQYF. Written as DNA, the CDR3 is TGTGCCAGCAGTTTATCCCGGCGGGCGGGAGGGTACGAGCAGTACTTC.

The chain couples TRBV19 to TRBJ2-5; 8 bases line up with TRBD1. Per germline, CDR1 LNHDA and CDR2 SQIVND (reference sequence). The CDR3 spans 16 residues. The V segment lost 3 bases and the J segment 0 bases; nucleotides outside the gene matches: 6. The CDR3 protein is CASSILGTGHQETQYF. For the CDR3, the DNA is TGTGCCAGTAGTATCTTGGGGACAGGCCACCAAGAGACCCAGTACTTC.